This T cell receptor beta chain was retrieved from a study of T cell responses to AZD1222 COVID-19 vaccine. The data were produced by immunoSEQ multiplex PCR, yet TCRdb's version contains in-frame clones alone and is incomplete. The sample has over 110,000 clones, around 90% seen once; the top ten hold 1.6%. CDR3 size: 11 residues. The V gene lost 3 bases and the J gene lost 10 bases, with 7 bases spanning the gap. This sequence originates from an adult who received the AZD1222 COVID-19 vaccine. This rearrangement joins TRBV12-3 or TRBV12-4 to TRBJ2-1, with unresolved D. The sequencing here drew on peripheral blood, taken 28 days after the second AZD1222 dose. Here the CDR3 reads CASSFVLEQFF. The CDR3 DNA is TGTGCCAGCAGTTTCGTGTTAGAGCAGTTCTTC.